This TCR beta chain is drawn from a study of T cells in localized non-small cell lung cancer. Overall study results and limits: Density of T cells in blood, when higher, went with longer overall survival. The study detected a median roughly 61 of the top 100 tumor clones in adjacent lung. Maximal T cell clonality occurred in uninvolved adjacent lung, with tumor ranking below it. One tumor region alone was sequenced, and heterogeneity therefore remains possible.

With regard to this clone: What it recognizes is unknown.

J was trimmed by 6 bases and V by 2 bases; bases with no gene match: 2. Germline V lookup: CDR1 KGHSH, CDR2 LQKENI. The CDR3 spans 14 residues. The table came from immunoSEQ multiplex PCR; TCRdb's copy has only in-frame clones and leaves some out. The table has 50,000 to 60,000 clones, around three quarters seen once. The receptor's source is a woman aged 40-69 years with stage II lung adenocarcinoma. This chain links TRBV18 with TRBJ1-2; TRBD1 aligns across 11 bases. This specimen consisted of PBMCs, obtained before any cancer treatment. The CDR3 is CASSPGQGADGYTF. The DNA for the CDR3 is TGTGCCAGCTCACCAGGACAGGGGGCGGATGGCTACACCTTC.